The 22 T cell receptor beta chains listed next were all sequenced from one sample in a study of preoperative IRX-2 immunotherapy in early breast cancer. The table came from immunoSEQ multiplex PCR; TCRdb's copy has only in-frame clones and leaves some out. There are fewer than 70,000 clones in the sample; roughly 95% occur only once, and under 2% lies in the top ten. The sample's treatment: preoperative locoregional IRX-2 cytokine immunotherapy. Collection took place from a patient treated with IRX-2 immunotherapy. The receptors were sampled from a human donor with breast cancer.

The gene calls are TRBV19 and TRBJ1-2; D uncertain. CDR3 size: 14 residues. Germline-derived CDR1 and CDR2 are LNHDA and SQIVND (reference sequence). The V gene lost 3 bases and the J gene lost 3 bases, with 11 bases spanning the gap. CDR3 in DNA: TGTGCCAGTAGTATGGGCAGGTGGGACTATGGCTACACCTTC. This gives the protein CASSMGRWDYGYTF.

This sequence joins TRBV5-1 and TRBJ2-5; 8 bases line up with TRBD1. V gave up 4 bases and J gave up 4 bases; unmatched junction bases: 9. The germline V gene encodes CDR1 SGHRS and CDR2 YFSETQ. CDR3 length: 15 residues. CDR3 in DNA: TGCGCCAGCAGCCCACCGACAGGGGAGGCAGAGACCCAGTACTTC. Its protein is CASSPPTGEAETQYF.

The CDR3 loop reads CASSDREGNTEAFF. The CDR3, as DNA: TGTGCCAGCAGCGACAGGGAGGGTAACACTGAAGCTTTCTTT. The chain is built from TRBV27 and TRBJ1-1; 7 bases are a match to TRBD1. This CDR3 is built from 14 residues. In germline, CDR1 is MNHEY, CDR2 SMNVEV (reference sequence). V dropped 6 bases and J dropped 2; count of bases not matched to a gene: 6.

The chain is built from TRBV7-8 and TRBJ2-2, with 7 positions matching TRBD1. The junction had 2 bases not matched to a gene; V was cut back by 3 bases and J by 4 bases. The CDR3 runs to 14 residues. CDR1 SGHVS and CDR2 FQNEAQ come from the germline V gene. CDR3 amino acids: CASSFPGGTGELFF. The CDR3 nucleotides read TGTGCCAGCAGCTTCCCAGGGGGCACCGGGGAGCTGTTTTTT.

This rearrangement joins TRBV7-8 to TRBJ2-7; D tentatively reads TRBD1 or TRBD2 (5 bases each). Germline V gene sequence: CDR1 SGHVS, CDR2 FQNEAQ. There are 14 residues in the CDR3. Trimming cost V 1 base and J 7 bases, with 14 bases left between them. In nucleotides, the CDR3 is TGTGCCAGCAGCTTAGAACGTGGTTGGGGGGAGCAGTACTTC. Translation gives CASSLERGWGEQYF.

DNA of the CDR3: TGTGCCAGCAGCAATCGCCTAAGGACAGAAATGGAGACCCAGTACTTC. It is translated as CASSNRLRTEMETQYF. The chain employs TRBV13 and TRBJ2-5; a weak D match, TRBD1 (6 bases). This CDR3 comprises 16 residues. V was cut by 5 bases and J by 5 bases, with 21 bases left in between. From germline, CDR1 is PRHDT and CDR2 FYEKMQ (reference sequence).

The CDR3: CASSPRQEIGSQGKLFF. The CDR3 DNA follows: TGCGCCAGCAGCCCCCGGCAGGAGATTGGTTCCCAAGGGAAGCTGTTTTTT. This rearrangement joins TRBV5-1 to TRBJ2-2; D is uncertain. The CDR3 spans 17 residues. The germline CDR1 and CDR2 sequences are SGHRS and YFSETQ. Deletions cut 4 bases from V and 12 bases from J, with 28 bases between. Supplemented by reference TRBV5-1 and TRBJ2-2, the full variable domain reads KAGVTQTPRYLIKTRGQQVTLSCSPISGHRSVSWYQQTPGQGLQFLFEYFSETQRNKGNFPGRFSGRQFSNSRSEMNVSTLELGDSALYLCASSPRQEIGSQGKLFFGEGSRLTVL.

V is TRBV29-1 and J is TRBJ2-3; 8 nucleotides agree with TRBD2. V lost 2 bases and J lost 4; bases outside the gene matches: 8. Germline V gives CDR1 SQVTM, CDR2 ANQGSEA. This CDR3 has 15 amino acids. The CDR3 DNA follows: TGCAGCGTTGAAAGCGGGGGCTCAGCCTCAGATACGCAGTATTTT. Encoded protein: CSVESGGSASDTQYF.

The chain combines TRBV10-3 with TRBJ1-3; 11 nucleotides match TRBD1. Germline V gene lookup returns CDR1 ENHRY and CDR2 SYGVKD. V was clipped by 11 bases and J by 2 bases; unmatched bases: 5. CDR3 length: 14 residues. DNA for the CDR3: TGTGCCTCCGGACAGGGGGCAGCTGGAAACACCATATATTTT. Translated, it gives CASGQGAAGNTIYF.

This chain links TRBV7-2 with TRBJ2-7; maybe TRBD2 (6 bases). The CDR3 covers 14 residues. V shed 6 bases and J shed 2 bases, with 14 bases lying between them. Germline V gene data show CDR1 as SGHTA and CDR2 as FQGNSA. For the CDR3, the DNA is TGTGCCAGCAGGTCTACCGGGAGCGCCTACGAGCAGTACTTC. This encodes CASRSTGSAYEQYF.

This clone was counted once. CDR3 bases: TGTGCCAGCTCACCAAGGAGGTCTAATGAAAAACTGTTTTTT. Protein: CASSPRRSNEKLFF. This chain uses TRBV18 with TRBJ1-4; D not certain. CDR1 KGHSH and CDR2 LQKENI come from the germline V gene. The CDR3 totals 14 residues. V lost 2 bases to trimming and J lost 3 bases, with 7 bases between them. The full variable domain, its missing parts supplied by reference TRBV18 and TRBJ1-4, is NAGVMQNPRHLVRRRGQEARLRCSPMKGHSHVYWYRQLPEEGLKFMVYLQKENIIDESGMPKERFSAEFPKEGPSILRIQQVVRGDSAAYFCASSPRRSNEKLFFGSGTQLSVL.

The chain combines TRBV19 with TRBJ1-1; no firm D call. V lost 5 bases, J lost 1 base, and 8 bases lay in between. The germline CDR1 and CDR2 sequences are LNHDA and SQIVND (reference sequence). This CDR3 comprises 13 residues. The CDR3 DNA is TGTGCCAGTAGTGCCACAGAGAACACTGAAGCTTTCTTT. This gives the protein CASSATENTEAFF.

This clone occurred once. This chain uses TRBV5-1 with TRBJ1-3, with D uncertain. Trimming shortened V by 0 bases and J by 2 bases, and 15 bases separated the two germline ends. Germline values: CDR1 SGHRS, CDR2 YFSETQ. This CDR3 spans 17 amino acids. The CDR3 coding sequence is TGCGCCAGCAGCTTGGCCTCCGAGAGCGGCCCTGGAAACACCATATATTTT. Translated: CASSLASESGPGNTIYF.

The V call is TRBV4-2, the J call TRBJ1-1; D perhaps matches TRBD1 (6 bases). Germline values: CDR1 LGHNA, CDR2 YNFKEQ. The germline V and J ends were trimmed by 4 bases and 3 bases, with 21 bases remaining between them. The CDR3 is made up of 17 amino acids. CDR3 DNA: TGTGCCAGCAGCCGAGTTGTGGGGGGGGGCGGGGACACTGAAGCTTTCTTT. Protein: CASSRVVGGGGDTEAFF.

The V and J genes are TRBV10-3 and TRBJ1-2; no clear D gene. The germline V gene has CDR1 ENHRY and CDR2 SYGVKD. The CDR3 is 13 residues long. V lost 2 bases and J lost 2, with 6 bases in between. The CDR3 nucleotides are TGTGCCATCAGTGAGGCAGGAAACTATGGCTACACCTTC. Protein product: CAISEAGNYGYTF.

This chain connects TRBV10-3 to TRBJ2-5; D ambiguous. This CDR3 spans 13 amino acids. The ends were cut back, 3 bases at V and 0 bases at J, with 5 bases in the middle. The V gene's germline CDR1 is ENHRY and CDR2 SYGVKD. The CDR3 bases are TGTGCCATCAGTGAAGGGTACCAAGAGACCCAGTACTTC. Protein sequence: CAISEGYQETQYF.

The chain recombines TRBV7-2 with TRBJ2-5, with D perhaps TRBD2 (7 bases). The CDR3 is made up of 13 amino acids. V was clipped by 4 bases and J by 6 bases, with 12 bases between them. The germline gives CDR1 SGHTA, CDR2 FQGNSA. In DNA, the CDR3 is TGTGCCAGCAGCTCCGCCGGGGGGCAGACCCAGTACTTC. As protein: CASSSAGGQTQYF.

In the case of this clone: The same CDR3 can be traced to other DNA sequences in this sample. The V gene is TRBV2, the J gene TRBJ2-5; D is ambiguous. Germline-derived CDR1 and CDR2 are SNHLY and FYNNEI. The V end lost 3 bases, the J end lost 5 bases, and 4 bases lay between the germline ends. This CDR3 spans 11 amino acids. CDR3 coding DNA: TGTGCCAGCAGTGAGGGCGAGACCCAGTACTTC. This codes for CASSEGETQYF.

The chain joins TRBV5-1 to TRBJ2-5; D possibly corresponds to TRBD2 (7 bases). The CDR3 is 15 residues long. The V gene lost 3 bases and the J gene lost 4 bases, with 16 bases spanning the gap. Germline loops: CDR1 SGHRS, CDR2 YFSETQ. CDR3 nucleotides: TGCGCCAGCAGCTCCCGGAGGGGGGGGGCAGAGACCCAGTACTTC. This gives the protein CASSSRRGGAETQYF.

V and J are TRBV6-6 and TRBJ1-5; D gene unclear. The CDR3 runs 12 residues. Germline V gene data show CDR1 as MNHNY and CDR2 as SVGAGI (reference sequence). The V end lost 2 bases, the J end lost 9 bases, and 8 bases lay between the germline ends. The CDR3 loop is CASSYPTRPQHF. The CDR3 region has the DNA TGTGCCAGCAGTTACCCCACTCGGCCCCAGCATTTT.

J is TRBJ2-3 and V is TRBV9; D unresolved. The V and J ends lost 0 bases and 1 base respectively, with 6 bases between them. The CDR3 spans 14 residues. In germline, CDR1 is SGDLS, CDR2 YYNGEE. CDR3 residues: CASSVDPGTDTQYF. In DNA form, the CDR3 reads TGTGCCAGCAGCGTAGACCCCGGCACAGATACGCAGTATTTT.

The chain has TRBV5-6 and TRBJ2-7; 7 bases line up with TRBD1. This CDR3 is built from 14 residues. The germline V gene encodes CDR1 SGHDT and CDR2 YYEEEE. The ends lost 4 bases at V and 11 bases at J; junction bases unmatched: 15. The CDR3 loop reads CASSIRTGYDLEYF. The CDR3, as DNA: TGTGCCAGCAGCATTAGGACAGGTTATGATTTGGAGTACTTC.